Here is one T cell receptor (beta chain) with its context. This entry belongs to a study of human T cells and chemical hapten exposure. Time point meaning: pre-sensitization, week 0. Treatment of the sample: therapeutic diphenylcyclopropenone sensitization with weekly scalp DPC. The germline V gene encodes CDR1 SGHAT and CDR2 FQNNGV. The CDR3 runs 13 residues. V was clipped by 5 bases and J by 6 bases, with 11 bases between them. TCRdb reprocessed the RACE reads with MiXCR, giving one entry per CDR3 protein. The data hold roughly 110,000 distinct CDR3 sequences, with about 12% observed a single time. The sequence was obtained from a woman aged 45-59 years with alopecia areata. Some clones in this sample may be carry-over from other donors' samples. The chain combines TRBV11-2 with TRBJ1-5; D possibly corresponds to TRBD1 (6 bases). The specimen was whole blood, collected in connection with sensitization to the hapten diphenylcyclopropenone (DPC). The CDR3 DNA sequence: TGTGCCAGCAGCCCCCCAGGGGTTCAGCCCCAGCATTTT. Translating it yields CASSPPGVQPQHF. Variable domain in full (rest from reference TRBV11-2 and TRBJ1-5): EAGVAQSPRYKIIEKRQSVAFWCNPISGHATLYWYQQILGQGPKLLIQFQNNGVVDDSQLPKDRFSAERLKGVDSTLKIQPAKLEDSAVYLCASSPPGVQPQHFGDGTRLSIL.